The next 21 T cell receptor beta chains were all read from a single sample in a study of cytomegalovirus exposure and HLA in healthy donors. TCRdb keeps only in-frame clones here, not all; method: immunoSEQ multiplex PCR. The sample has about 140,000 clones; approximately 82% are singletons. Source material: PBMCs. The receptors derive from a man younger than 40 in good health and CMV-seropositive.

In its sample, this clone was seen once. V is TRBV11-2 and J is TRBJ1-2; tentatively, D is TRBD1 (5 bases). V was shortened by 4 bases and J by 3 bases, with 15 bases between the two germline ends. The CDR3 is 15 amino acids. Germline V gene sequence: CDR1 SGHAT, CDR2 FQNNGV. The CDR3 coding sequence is TGTGCCAGCAGCTCACTAGCTCGGGGGGACTATGGCTACACCTTC. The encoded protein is CASSSLARGDYGYTF.

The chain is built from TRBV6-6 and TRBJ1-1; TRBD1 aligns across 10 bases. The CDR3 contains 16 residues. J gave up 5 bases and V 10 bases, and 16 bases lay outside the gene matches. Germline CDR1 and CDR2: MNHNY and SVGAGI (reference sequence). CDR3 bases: TGTGCCACCAGCCGACAGGGGGCTTTCTTGAGGACTGAAGCTTTCTTT. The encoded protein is CATSRQGAFLRTEAFF.

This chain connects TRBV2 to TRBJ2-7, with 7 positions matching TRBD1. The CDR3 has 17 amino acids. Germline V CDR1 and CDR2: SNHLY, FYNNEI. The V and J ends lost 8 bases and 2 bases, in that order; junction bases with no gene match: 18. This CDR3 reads CASGYDRVEESPYEQYF. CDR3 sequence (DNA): TGTGCCAGCGGGTATGACAGGGTTGAAGAGTCCCCCTACGAGCAGTACTTC.

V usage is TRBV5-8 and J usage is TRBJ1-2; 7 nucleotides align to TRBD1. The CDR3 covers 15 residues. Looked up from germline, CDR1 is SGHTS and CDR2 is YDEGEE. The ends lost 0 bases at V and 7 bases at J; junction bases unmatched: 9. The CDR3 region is CASSLAEDRLRGYTF. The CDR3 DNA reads TGTGCCAGCAGCTTGGCCGAGGACAGGCTCCGTGGCTACACCTTC.

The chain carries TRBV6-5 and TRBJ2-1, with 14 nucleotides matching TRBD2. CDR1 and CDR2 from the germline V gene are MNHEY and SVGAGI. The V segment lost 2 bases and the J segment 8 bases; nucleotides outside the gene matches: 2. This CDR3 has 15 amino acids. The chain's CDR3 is CASSYGTSGGYEQFF. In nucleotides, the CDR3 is TGTGCCAGCAGTTACGGGACTAGCGGGGGCTATGAGCAGTTCTTC.

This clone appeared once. CDR3 in amino acids: CAISEVSGTKKNTEAFF. CDR3 DNA sequence: TGTGCCATCAGTGAGGTTTCCGGGACAAAAAAGAACACTGAAGCTTTCTTT. This sequence joins TRBV10-3 and TRBJ1-1, with a possible D match to TRBD1 (6 bases). This CDR3 has 17 residues. V lost 2 bases and J 1 base, leaving 17 bases between the germline ends. The germline V gene encodes CDR1 ENHRY and CDR2 SYGVKD.

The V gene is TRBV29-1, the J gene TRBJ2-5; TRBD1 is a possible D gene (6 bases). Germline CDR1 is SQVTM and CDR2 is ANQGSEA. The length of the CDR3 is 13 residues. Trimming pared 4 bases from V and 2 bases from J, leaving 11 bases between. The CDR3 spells CSVVHRDQETQYF. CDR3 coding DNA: TGCAGCGTTGTCCACAGGGATCAAGAGACCCAGTACTTC. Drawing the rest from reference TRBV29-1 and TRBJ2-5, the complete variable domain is SAVISQKPSRDICQRGTSLTIQCQVDSQVTMMFWYRQQPGQSLTLIATANQGSEATYESGFVIDKFPISRPNLTFSTLTVSNMSPEDSSIYLCSVVHRDQETQYFGPGTRLLVL.

The CDR3 bases are TGTGCCAGCAGAGGAGCTCTAGCCAAAAACATTCAGTACTTC. Translated: CASRGALAKNIQYF. The chain combines TRBV6-1 with TRBJ2-4; no clear D. V lost 6 bases to trimming and J lost 0 bases, with 9 bases between them. This CDR3 spans 14 amino acids. The germline V gene has CDR1 MNHNS and CDR2 SASEGT.

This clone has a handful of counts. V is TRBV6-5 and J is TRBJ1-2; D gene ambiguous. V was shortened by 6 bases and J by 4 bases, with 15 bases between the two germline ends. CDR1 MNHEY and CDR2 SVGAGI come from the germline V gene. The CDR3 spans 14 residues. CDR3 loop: CASSSPEEGYGYTF. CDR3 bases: TGTGCCAGCAGCTCGCCAGAGGAGGGCTATGGCTACACCTTC.

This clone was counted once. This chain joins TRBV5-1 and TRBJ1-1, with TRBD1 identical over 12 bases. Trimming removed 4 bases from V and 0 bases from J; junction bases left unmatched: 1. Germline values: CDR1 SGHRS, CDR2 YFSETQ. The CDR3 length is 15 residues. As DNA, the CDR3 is TGCGCCAGCAGCGGGACAGGGGGCGTGAACACTGAAGCTTTCTTT. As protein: CASSGTGGVNTEAFF.

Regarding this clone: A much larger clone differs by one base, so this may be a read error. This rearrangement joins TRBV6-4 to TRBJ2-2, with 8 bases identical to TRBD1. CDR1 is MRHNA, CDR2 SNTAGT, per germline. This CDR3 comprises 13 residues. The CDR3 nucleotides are TGTGCCGGCAGTGGGACAGGCACCGGGGAGCTGTTTTTT. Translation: CAGSGTGTGELFF.

CDR3 sequence (DNA): TGTGCCAGCAGTTTCGGTTCTGAAGCTTTCTTT. Protein: CASSFGSEAFF. The chain joins TRBV27 to TRBJ1-1; no clear D gene. The CDR3 loop spans 11 amino acids. CDR1 is MNHEY and CDR2 is SMNVEV in the germline V gene (reference sequence). V lost 3 bases and J 6 bases, leaving 5 bases between the germline ends.

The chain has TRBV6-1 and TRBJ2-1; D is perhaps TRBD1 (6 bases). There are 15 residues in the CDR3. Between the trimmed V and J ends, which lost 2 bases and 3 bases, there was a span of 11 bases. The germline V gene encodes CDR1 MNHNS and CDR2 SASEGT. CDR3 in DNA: TGTGCCAGCAGTGAAATGGGGGCCGTCTACAATGAGCAGTTCTTC. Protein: CASSEMGAVYNEQFF.

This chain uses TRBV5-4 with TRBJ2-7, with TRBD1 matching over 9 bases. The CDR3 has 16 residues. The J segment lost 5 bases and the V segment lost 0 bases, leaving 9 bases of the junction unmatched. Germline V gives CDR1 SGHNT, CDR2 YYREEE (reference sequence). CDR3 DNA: TGTGCCAGCAGCTTGGGGACCGGGACAGGGACCAACGAGCAGTACTTC. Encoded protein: CASSLGTGTGTNEQYF.

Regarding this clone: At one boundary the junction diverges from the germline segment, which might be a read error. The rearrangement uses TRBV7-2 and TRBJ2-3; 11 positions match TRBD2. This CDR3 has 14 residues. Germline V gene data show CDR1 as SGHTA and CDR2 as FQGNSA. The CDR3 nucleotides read TGTGCCAGCAGCGTAGCGGGAGGGCCAGATACGCAGTATTTT. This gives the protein CASSVAGGPDTQYF.

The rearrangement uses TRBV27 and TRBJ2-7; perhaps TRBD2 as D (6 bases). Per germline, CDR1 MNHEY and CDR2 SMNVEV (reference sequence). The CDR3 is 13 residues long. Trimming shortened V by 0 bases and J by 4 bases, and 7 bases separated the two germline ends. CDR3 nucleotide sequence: TGTGCCAGCAGTTTATCGGCGGGATACGAGCAGTACTTC. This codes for CASSLSAGYEQYF.

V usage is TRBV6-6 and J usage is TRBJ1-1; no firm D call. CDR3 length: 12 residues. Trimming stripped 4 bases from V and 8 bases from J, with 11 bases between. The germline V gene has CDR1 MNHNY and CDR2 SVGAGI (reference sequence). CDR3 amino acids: CASSSTGNEAFF. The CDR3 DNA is TGTGCCAGCAGTTCCACCGGGAACGAAGCTTTCTTT.

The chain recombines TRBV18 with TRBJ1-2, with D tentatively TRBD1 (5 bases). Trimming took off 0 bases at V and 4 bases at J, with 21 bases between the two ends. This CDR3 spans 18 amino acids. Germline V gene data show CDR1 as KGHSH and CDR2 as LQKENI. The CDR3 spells CASSPPSILGRAGYGYTF. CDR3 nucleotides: TGTGCCAGCTCACCACCCTCGATCCTGGGGCGAGCTGGCTATGGCTACACCTTC.

The CDR3 DNA is TGCGCCAGCAGGACAGGGAGTACAGATACGCAGTATTTT. It codes for CASRTGSTDTQYF. The chain links TRBV5-1 to TRBJ2-3; 7 bases map to TRBD1. Germline lookup yields CDR1 SGHRS and CDR2 YFSETQ. J was trimmed by 3 bases and V by 5 bases; bases with no gene match: 3. CDR3 length equals 13 residues.

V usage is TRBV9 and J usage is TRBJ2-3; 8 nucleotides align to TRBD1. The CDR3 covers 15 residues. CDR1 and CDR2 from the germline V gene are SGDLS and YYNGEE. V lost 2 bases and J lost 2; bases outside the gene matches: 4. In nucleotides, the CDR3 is TGTGCCAGCAGCGTCGGGACAGGACTCACAGATACGCAGTATTTT. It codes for CASSVGTGLTDTQYF.

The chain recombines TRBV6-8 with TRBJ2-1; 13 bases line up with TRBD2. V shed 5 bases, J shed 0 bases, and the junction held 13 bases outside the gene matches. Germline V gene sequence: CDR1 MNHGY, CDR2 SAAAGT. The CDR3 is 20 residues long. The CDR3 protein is CASSTAGTSGKLSSYNEQFF. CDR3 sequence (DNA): TGTGCCAGCAGTACTGCTGGGACTAGCGGGAAACTAAGCTCCTACAATGAGCAGTTCTTC.